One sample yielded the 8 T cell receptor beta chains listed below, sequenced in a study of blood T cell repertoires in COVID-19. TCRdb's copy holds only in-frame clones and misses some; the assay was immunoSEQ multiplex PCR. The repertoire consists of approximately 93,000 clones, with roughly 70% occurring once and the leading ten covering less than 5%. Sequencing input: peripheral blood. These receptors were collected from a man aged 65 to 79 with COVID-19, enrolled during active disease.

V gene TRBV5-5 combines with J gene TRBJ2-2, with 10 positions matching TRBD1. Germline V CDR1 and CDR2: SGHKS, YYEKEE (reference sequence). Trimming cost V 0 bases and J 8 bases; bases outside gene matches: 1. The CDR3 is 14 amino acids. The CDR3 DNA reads TGTGCCAGCAGCTTGGGACAGGGGGCTGGGGAGCTGTTTTTT. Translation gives CASSLGQGAGELFF.

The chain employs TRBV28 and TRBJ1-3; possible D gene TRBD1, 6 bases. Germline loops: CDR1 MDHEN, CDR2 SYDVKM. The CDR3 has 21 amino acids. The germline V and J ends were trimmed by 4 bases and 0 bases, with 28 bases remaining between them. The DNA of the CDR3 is TGTGCCAGCAGTTCCCCCCCAGGTGGACAGAGGACGGCTTACTCTGGAAACACCATATATTTT. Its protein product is CASSSPPGGQRTAYSGNTIYF.

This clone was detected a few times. CDR3 nucleotide sequence: TGTGCCAGCAGCGTAGCTTCGAGCGGGGGGAATGAGCAGTTCTTC. Its translation is CASSVASSGGNEQFF. The V and J genes are TRBV9 and TRBJ2-1, with 9 bases identical to TRBD2. Germline CDR1 is SGDLS and CDR2 is YYNGEE. This CDR3 comprises 15 residues. The V segment lost 0 bases and the J segment 7 bases; nucleotides outside the gene matches: 5.

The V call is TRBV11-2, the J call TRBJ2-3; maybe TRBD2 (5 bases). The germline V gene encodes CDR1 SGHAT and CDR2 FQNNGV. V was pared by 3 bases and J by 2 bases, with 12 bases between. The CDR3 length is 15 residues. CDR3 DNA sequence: TGTGCCAGCAGCTTCCGTCTAGCAACCACAGATACGCAGTATTTT. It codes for CASSFRLATTDTQYF.

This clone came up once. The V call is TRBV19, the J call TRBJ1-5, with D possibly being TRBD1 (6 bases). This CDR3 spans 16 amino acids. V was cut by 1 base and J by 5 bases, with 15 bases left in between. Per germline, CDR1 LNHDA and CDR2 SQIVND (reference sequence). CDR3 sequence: CASSIVGTGYYQPQHF. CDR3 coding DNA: TGTGCCAGTAGTATAGTGGGTACAGGGTACTATCAGCCCCAGCATTTT.

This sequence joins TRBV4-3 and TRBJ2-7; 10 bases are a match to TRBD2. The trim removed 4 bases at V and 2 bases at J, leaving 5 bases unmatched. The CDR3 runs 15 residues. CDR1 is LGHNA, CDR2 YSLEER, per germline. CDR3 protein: CASSRLAGDTYEQYF. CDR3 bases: TGCGCCAGCAGCCGGCTAGCGGGAGACACCTACGAGCAGTACTTC.

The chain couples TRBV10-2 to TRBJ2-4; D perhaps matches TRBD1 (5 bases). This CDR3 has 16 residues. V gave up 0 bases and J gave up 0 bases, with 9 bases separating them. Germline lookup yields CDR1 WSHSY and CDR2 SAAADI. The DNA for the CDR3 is TGCGCCAGCAGTGAGTCCACAGGTCTAGCCAAAAACATTCAGTACTTC. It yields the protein CASSESTGLAKNIQYF.

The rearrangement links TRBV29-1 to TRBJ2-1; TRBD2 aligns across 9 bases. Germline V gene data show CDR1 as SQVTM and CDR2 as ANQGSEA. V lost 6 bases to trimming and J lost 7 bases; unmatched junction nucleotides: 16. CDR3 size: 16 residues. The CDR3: CSVPRGAGGDVNEQFF. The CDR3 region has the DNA TGCAGCGTCCCGAGGGGGGCGGGAGGGGACGTTAATGAGCAGTTCTTC.